This T cell receptor (beta chain) was profiled in a study of blood T cell repertoires in COVID-19. Using immunoSEQ multiplex PCR, the repertoire was profiled, and TCRdb retains in-frame clones only, with some absent. The sample contains approximately 130,000 clones, roughly 87% of which appear only once. The table lists this clone with a few counts. Germline V gives CDR1 SNHLY, CDR2 FYNNEI. CDR3 length: 15 residues. Losses at the gene ends were 8 bases for V and 3 bases for J; bases not matched to a gene: 10. Recovered participants had two consecutive negative NP/OP PCR tests, healthcare professional clearance, or symptom resolution.

The chain is built from TRBV2 and TRBJ1-5; 7 bases agree with TRBD1. Specimen: PBMCs or T cells enriched from blood (not recorded which). The sequence was obtained from a man aged 25-45 years who had recovered from COVID-19. In nucleotides, the CDR3 is TGTGCCAGCTCATTAGACAGGGTTAACAATCAGCCCCAGCATTTT. This codes for CASSLDRVNNQPQHF. Full variable domain (missing parts from reference TRBV2 and TRBJ1-5): EPEVTQTPSHQVTQMGQEVILRCVPISNHLYFYWYRQILGQKVEFLVSFYNNEISEKSEIFDDQFSVERPDGSNFTLKIRSTKLEDSAMYFCASSLDRVNNQPQHFGDGTRLSIL.